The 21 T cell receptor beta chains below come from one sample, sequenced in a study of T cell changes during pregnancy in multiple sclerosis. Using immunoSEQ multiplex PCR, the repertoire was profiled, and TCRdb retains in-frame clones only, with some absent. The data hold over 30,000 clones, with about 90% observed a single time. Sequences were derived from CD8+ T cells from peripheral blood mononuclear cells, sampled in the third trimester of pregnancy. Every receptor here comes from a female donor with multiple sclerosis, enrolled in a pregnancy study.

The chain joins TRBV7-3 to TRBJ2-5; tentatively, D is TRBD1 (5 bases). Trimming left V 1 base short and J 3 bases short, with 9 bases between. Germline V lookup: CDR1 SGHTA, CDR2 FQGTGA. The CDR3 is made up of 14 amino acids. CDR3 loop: CASSLMAREETQYF. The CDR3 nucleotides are TGTGCCAGCAGCTTAATGGCCAGGGAAGAGACCCAGTACTTC. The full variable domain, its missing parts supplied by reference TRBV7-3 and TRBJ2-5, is GAGVSQTPSNKVTEKGKYVELRCDPISGHTALYWYRQSLGQGPEFLIYFQGTGAADDSGLPNDRFFAVRPEGSVSTLKIQRTERGDSAVYLCASSLMAREETQYFGPGTRLLVL.

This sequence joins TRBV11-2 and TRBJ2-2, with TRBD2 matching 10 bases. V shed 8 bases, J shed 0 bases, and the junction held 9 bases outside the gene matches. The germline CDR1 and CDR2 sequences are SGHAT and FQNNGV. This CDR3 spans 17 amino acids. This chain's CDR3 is CASRGLADFANTGELFF. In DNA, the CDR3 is TGTGCCAGCCGTGGACTAGCGGATTTCGCGAACACCGGGGAGCTGTTTTTT.

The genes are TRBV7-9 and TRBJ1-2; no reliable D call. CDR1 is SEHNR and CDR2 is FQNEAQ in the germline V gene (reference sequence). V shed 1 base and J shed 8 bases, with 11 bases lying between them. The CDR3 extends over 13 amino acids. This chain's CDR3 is CASSLESRNGYTF. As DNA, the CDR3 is TGTGCCAGCAGCTTAGAGTCCAGGAACGGCTACACCTTC.

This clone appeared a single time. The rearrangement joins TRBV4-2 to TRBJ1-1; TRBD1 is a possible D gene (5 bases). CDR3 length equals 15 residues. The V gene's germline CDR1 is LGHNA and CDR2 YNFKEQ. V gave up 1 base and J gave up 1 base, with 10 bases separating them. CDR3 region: CASSQVGGENTEAFF. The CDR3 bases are TGTGCCAGCAGCCAAGTGGGGGGGGAGAACACTGAAGCTTTCTTT.

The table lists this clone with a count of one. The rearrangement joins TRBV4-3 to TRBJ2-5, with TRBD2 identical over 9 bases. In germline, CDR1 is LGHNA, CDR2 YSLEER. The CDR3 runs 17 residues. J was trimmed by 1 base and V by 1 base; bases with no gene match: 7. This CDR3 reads CASSQGLAGTPQETQYF. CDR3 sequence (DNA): TGCGCCAGCAGCCAAGGGCTAGCGGGGACACCCCAAGAGACCCAGTACTTC.

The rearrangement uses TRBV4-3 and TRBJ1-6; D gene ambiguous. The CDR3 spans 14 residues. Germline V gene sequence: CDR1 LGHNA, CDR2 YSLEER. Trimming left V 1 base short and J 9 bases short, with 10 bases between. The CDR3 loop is CASSQAQASSPLHF. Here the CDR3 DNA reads TGCGCCAGCAGCCAAGCCCAGGCGAGTTCACCCCTCCACTTT.

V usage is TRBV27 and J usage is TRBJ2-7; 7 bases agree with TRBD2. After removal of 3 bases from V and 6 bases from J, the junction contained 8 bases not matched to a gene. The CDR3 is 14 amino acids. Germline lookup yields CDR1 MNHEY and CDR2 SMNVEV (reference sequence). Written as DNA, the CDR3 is TGTGCCAGCAGTTTCTCCGGGACTATCCTCGAGCAGTACTTC. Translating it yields CASSFSGTILEQYF.

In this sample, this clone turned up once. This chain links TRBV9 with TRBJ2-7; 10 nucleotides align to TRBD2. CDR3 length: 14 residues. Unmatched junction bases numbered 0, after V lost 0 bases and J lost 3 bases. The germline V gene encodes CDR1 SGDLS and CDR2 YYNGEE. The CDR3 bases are TGTGCCAGCAGCGTAGGACTAGCGGGCTACGAGCAGTACTTC. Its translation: CASSVGLAGYEQYF.

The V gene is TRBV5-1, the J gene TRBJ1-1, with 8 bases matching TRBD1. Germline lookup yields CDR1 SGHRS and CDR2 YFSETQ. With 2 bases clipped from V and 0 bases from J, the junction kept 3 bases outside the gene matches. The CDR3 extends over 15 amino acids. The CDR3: CASSFRQGLNTEAFF. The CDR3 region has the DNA TGCGCCAGCAGCTTCAGACAGGGGTTGAACACTGAAGCTTTCTTT. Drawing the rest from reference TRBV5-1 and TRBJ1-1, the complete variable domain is KAGVTQTPRYLIKTRGQQVTLSCSPISGHRSVSWYQQTPGQGLQFLFEYFSETQRNKGNFPGRFSGRQFSNSRSEMNVSTLELGDSALYLCASSFRQGLNTEAFFGQGTRLTVV.

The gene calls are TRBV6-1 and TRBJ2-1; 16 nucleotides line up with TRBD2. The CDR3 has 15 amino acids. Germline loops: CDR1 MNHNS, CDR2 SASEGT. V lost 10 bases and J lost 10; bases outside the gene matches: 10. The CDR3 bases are TGTGCCACCGCCCCGGGACTAGCGGGGGGGCGGGAGCAGTTCTTC. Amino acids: CATAPGLAGGREQFF.

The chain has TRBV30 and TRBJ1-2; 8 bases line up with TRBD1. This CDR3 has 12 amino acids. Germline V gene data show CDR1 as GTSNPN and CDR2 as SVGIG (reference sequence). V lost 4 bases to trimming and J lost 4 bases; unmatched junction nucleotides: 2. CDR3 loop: CAWTGGPYGYTF. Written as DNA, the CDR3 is TGTGCCTGGACAGGGGGCCCCTATGGCTACACCTTC.

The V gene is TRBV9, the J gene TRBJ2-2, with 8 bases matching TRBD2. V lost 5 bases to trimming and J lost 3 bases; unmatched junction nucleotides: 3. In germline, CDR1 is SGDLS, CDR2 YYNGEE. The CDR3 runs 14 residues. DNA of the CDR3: TGTGCCAGCAGTGGTAGCGGGGACACCGGGGAGCTGTTTTTT. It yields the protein CASSGSGDTGELFF.

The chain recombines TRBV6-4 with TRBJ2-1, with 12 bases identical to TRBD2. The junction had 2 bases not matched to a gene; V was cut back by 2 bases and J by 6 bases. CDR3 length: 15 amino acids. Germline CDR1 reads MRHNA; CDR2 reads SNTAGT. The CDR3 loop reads CASSDASGGANEQFF. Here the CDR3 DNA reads TGTGCCAGCAGTGACGCTAGCGGGGGGGCCAATGAGCAGTTCTTC.

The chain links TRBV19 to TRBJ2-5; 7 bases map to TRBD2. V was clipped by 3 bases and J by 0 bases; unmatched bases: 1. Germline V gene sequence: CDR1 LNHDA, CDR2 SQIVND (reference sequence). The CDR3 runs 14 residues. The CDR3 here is CASSIREDQETQYF. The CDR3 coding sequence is TGTGCCAGTAGTATCCGGGAGGACCAAGAGACCCAGTACTTC.

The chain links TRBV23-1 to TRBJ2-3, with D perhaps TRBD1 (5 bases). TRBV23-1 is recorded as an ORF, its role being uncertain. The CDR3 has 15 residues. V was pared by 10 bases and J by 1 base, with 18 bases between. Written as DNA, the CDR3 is TGCGCCACCCCCGAGGACAAGAAAGGCACAGATACGCAGTATTTT. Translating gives CATPEDKKGTDTQYF.

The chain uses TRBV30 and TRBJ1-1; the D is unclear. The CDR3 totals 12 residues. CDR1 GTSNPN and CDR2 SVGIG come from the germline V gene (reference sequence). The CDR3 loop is CAFGEGLTEAFF. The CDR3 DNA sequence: TGTGCTTTCGGGGAAGGGTTAACTGAAGCTTTCTTT.

The CDR3 is CASSPTGSYEQYF. CDR3 bases: TGTGCCAGCAGCCCCACAGGGTCCTACGAGCAGTACTTC. The chain joins TRBV7-6 to TRBJ2-7; the D gene is possibly TRBD1 (6 bases). This CDR3 contains 13 residues. CDR1 and CDR2 (germline): SGHVS, FNYEAQ. The V end was cut by 5 bases, the J end by 1 base, with 9 bases between.

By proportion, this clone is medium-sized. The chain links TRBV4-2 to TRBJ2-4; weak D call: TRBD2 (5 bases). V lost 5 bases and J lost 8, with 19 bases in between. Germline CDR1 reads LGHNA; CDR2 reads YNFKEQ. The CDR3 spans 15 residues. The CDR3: CASSVSGTGVDIQYF. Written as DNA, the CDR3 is TGTGCCAGCAGCGTGAGCGGAACCGGTGTGGACATTCAGTACTTC.

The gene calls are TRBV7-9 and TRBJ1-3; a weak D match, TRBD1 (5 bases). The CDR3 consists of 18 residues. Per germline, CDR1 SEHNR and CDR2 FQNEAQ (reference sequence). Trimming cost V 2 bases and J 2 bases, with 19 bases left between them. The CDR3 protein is CASSLPRVREKTGNTIYF. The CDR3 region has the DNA TGTGCCAGCAGCTTACCTCGTGTCAGGGAAAAGACTGGAAACACCATATATTTT.

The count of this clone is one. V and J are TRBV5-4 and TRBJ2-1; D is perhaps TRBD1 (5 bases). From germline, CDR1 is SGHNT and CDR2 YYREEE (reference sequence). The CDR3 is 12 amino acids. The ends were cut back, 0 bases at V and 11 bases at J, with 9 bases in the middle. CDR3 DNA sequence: TGTGCCAGCAGCTTGGTTCCAGGGCAGCAGTTCTTC. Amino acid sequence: CASSLVPGQQFF.

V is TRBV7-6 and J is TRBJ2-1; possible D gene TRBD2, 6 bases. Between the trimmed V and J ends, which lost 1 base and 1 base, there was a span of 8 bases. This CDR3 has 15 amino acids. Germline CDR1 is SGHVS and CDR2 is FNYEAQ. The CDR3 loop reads CASSLVGGSYNEQFF. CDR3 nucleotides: TGTGCCAGCAGCTTAGTTGGGGGGTCCTACAATGAGCAGTTCTTC.